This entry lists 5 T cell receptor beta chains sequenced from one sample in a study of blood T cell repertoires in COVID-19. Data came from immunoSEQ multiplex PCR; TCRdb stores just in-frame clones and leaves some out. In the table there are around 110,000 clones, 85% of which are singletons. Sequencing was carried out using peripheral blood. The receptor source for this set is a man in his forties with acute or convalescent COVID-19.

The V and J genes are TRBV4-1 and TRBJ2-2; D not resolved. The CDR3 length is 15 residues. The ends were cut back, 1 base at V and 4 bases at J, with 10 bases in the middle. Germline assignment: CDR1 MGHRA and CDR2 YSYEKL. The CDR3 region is CASSQGPRFTGELFF. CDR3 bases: TGCGCCAGCAGCCAAGGGCCCAGGTTCACCGGGGAGCTGTTTTTT.

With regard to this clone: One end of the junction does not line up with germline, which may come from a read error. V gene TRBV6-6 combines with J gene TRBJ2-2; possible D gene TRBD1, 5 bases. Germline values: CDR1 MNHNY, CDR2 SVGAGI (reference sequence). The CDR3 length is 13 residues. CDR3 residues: CASSYSRDAYPIF. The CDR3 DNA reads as TGTGCCAGCAGTTACAGCAGGGATGCCTACCCTATTTTT.

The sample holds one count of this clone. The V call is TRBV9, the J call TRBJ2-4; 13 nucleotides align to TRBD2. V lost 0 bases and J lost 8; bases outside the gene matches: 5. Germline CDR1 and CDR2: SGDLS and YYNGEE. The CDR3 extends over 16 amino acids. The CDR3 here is CASSVGTSGGGYIQYF. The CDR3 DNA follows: TGTGCCAGCAGCGTAGGGACTAGCGGGGGAGGGTACATTCAGTACTTC.

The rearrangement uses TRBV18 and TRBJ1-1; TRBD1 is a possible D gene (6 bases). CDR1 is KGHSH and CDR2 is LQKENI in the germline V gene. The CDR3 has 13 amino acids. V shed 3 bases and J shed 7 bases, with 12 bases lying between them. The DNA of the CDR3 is TGTGCCAGCTCACCGTTGGGGGCGGGTGAAGCTTTCTTT. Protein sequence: CASSPLGAGEAFF.

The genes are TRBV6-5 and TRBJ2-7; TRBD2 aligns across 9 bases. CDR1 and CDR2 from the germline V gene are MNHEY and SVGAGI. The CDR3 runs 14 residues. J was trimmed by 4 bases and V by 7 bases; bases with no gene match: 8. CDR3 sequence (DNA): TGTGCCAGCACCCTGCGGGAGGGCGTGTACGAGCAGTACTTC. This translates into CASTLREGVYEQYF.